This entry lists 32 T cell receptor beta chains sequenced from one sample in a study of blood T cells in healthy people across ages. Sample-barcoded 5' priming and a J-beta primer mix drove a second PCR of roughly 7 to 11 cycles. TCRdb called the 5' RACE reads again in MiXCR, with one record for every CDR3 protein. The table has about 1.8 million distinct CDR3 sequences, 49% seen once. What was sequenced was blood. The receptors come from a woman aged 40 to 55 in good health.

The V and J genes are TRBV20-1 and TRBJ2-6, with a tentative D call TRBD2 (6 bases). CDR3 length: 16 amino acids. Trimming took 6 bases from V and 0 from J, leaving 15 bases between them. CDR1 and CDR2 (germline): DFQATT, SNEGSKA (reference sequence). In nucleotides, the CDR3 is TGCAGTGCCTCGGGACTCCCAAGCTCTGGGGCCAACGTCCTGACTTTC. Translation gives CSASGLPSSGANVLTF.

The chain is built from TRBV27 and TRBJ2-5, with 7 bases aligning to TRBD1. CDR1 and CDR2 from the germline V gene are MNHEY and SMNVEV (reference sequence). CDR3 length: 13 amino acids. V lost 8 bases and J lost 3; bases outside the gene matches: 6. This CDR3 is CASSGTAKETQYF. As DNA, the CDR3 is TGTGCCAGCTCCGGGACAGCGAAAGAGACCCAGTACTTC.

As for this clonotype: The junction differs from germline at one of its ends, possibly a read error. The chain carries TRBV14 and TRBJ1-2; 10 bases fit TRBD1. CDR3 length equals 13 residues. Germline V gives CDR1 SGHDN, CDR2 FVKESK. CDR3 nucleotides: TGTGCCGGCAGTCTGACAGGGGGCTGTGGCTACACCTTC. Protein sequence: CAGSLTGGCGYTF.

The gene calls are TRBV5-1 and TRBJ2-7; 9 nucleotides match TRBD1. Germline V gives CDR1 SGHRS, CDR2 YFSETQ. Trimming at V came to 0 bases and at J to 8 bases, leaving 6 bases not matched to a gene. The CDR3 extends over 14 amino acids. DNA for the CDR3: TGCGCCAGCAGCTTGGATGGGACAGGGAGCAAGCAGTACTTC. Translated, it gives CASSLDGTGSKQYF.

The V and J genes are TRBV6-5 and TRBJ2-7, with D unclear. There are 14 residues in the CDR3. V was clipped by 5 bases and J by 1 base, with 12 bases between them. Per germline, CDR1 MNHEY and CDR2 SVGAGI. CDR3 sequence: CASSKKATSYEQYF. The CDR3 region has the DNA TGTGCCAGCAGTAAGAAGGCTACGTCCTACGAGCAGTACTTC.

This clonotype has just a few counts. The V gene is TRBV11-1, the J gene TRBJ2-5; tentative D call: TRBD1 (5 bases). V dropped 5 bases and J dropped 5 bases, with 15 bases sitting between them. CDR3 size: 14 residues. The germline gives CDR1 SGHAT, CDR2 FQDESV (reference sequence). The CDR3 coding sequence is TGTGCCAGCAGCGAAGCCATCAGGGTCGAGACCCAGTACTTC. Encoded protein: CASSEAIRVETQYF.

This clonotype was counted only a few times. This chain links TRBV28 with TRBJ2-1; maybe TRBD2 (6 bases). This CDR3 is built from 12 residues. V shed 9 bases and J shed 10 bases, with 16 bases lying between them. The germline CDR1 and CDR2 sequences are MDHEN and SYDVKM. The DNA for the CDR3 is TGTGCCAGTAGTGAGACGGGGAGGGAGCAGTTCTTC. This sequence encodes CASSETGREQFF.

J is TRBJ2-3 and V is TRBV6-2 or TRBV6-3, with 9 bases identical to TRBD1. After removal of 10 bases from V and 4 bases from J, the junction contained 12 bases not matched to a gene. This CDR3 has 15 residues. Germline CDR1 is MNHEY and CDR2 is SVGEGT. CDR3 sequence: CATRRRQGVADTQYF. CDR3 coding DNA: TGTGCCACCCGGCGCAGACAGGGGGTTGCAGATACGCAGTATTTT.

V usage is TRBV5-1 and J usage is TRBJ2-7; the D is unclear. This CDR3 is built from 11 residues. Germline loops: CDR1 SGHRS, CDR2 YFSETQ. V lost 4 bases and J lost 6, with 8 bases in between. CDR3 bases: TGCGCCAGCAGCGCTGGGCTCGAGCAGTACTTC. It codes for CASSAGLEQYF.

The chain employs TRBV7-2 and TRBJ1-1, with D unresolved. Between the trimmed V and J ends, which lost 5 bases and 1 base, there was a span of 17 bases. This CDR3 has 16 residues. From germline, CDR1 is SGHTA and CDR2 FQGNSA. This chain's CDR3 is CASSPAAFPSNTEAFF. CDR3 nucleotide sequence: TGTGCCAGCAGCCCCGCCGCTTTTCCGTCGAACACTGAAGCTTTCTTT.

The sample holds many counts of this clonotype. The junction differs from germline at one of its ends, possibly a read error. This rearrangement joins TRBV5-1 to TRBJ2-1, with 8 bases identical to TRBD2. CDR3 length equals 14 residues. Germline assignment: CDR1 SGHRS and CDR2 YFSETQ. CDR3 in DNA: TGTGCCAGCAGCTCCGGGGGGGGATACAATGAGCAGTTCTTC. This gives the protein CASSSGGGYNEQFF.

With regard to this clonotype: The germline gene is not matched at one end of the junction; a read error may be the cause. The rearrangement links TRBV14 to TRBJ2-1; D may be TRBD2 (5 bases). The CDR3 has 16 amino acids. Germline CDR1 reads SGHDN; CDR2 reads FVKESK. The CDR3 DNA reads TGTGCCAGCAACCAAGAAGCGGCGGGCCCCCCGGCCGAGCAGTTCTTC. Its protein product is CASNQEAAGPPAEQFF.

J is TRBJ2-1 and V is TRBV5-1; perhaps TRBD2 as D (5 bases). This CDR3 is 13 amino acids long. The ends were cut back, 7 bases at V and 5 bases at J, with 13 bases in the middle. From germline, CDR1 is SGHRS and CDR2 YFSETQ. In DNA form, the CDR3 reads TGCGCCAGCGGTAGCGAGTTCGACAATGAGCAGTTCTTC. Encoded protein: CASGSEFDNEQFF.

This clonotype was seen a few times. The genes are TRBV12-3 or TRBV12-4 and TRBJ1-2; 7 bases line up with TRBD1. The CDR3 covers 14 residues. Trimming removed 7 bases from V and 3 bases from J; junction bases left unmatched: 8. CDR3 residues: CASTETGRDYGYTF. The CDR3, as DNA: TGTGCCAGCACCGAGACAGGGAGGGACTATGGCTACACCTTC.

The chain employs TRBV20-1 and TRBJ2-7; D call uncertain. CDR3 length: 13 amino acids. Deletions cut 3 bases from V and 5 bases from J, with 14 bases between. Germline CDR1 DFQATT, CDR2 SNEGSKA (reference sequence). The CDR3 loop is CSARDGVKDEQYF. Here the CDR3 DNA reads TGCAGTGCTAGGGACGGCGTAAAGGACGAGCAGTACTTC.

This clonotype was recorded a few times. This chain links TRBV6-5 with TRBJ1-1; no clear D gene. This CDR3 is 14 amino acids long. Germline CDR1 and CDR2: MNHEY and SVGAGI. The V and J ends lost 0 bases and 5 bases respectively, with 10 bases between them. CDR3 nucleotides: TGTGCCAGCAGTTACTCCCCGTACAGAACTGAAGCTTTCTTT. Its protein product is CASSYSPYRTEAFF.

J is TRBJ2-1 and V is TRBV7-2; the D is unclear. Trimming took off 8 bases at V and 4 bases at J, with 12 bases between the two ends. The CDR3 length is 13 residues. From germline, CDR1 is SGHTA and CDR2 FQGNSA. The CDR3 sequence is CASGLGKYNEQFF. As DNA, the CDR3 is TGTGCCAGCGGCCTAGGGAAATACAATGAGCAGTTCTTC.

This clonotype was seen more than once but under ten times. The rearrangement joins TRBV20-1 to TRBJ2-5, with TRBD1 matching over 9 bases. V shed 8 bases and J 5 bases; nucleotides not matched to a gene: 6. This CDR3 has 12 amino acids. Germline CDR1 is DFQATT and CDR2 is SNEGSKA (reference sequence). The CDR3, as DNA: TGCAGTCCCCGGGACAGGGCGGAGACCCAGTACTTC. Residues: CSPRDRAETQYF.

CDR3 nucleotide sequence: TGTGCCAGCAGCACAGAGCCGGGACAGGAGGGCTACACCTTC. It is translated as CASSTEPGQEGYTF. The chain is built from TRBV7-9 and TRBJ1-2; TRBD1 matches 8 bases. CDR1 and CDR2 from the germline V gene are SEHNR and FQNEAQ (reference sequence). The CDR3 runs to 14 residues. V shed 5 bases and J 8 bases; nucleotides not matched to a gene: 10.

This chain connects TRBV2 to TRBJ2-6; D may be TRBD1 (5 bases). The CDR3 is 16 residues long. V lost 5 bases and J lost 1, with 12 bases in between. Germline lookup yields CDR1 SNHLY and CDR2 FYNNEI. The CDR3 spells CASSSSRQSGANVLTF. The CDR3 bases are TGTGCCAGCAGTTCGAGTAGACAGTCTGGGGCCAACGTCCTGACTTTC.

This chain links TRBV27 with TRBJ1-5; D unresolved. Germline CDR1 is MNHEY and CDR2 is SMNVEV (reference sequence). Trimming stripped 0 bases from V and 3 bases from J, with 9 bases between. This CDR3 spans 15 amino acids. CDR3 in amino acids: CASSLSDGTNQPQHF. CDR3 nucleotide sequence: TGTGCCAGCAGTTTATCCGACGGCACCAATCAGCCCCAGCATTTT.

The chain joins TRBV7-9 to TRBJ2-5; no definite D call. CDR1 and CDR2 from the germline V gene are SEHNR and FQNEAQ (reference sequence). Trimming pared 7 bases from V and 2 bases from J, leaving 14 bases between. CDR3 size: 14 residues. Here the CDR3 reads CASTLDGRQETQYF. The CDR3 coding sequence is TGTGCCAGCACCTTGGACGGGCGACAAGAGACCCAGTACTTC.

This chain connects TRBV27 to TRBJ2-5; D may be TRBD1 or TRBD2 (6 bases each). The CDR3 runs 15 residues. V lost 3 bases, J lost 5 bases, and 16 bases lay in between. CDR1 is MNHEY and CDR2 is SMNVEV in the germline V gene (reference sequence). This CDR3 reads CASSLGGGPRETQYF. DNA for the CDR3: TGTGCCAGCAGTTTGGGGGGCGGGCCACGTGAGACCCAGTACTTC.

The chain couples TRBV13 to TRBJ2-3; TRBD1 matches 7 bases. V lost 2 bases and J lost 5; bases outside the gene matches: 7. The CDR3 totals 15 residues. The germline gives CDR1 PRHDT, CDR2 FYEKMQ (reference sequence). The DNA for the CDR3 is TGTGCCAGCAGCTTAATGGCAGGGGGTAGAGATACGCAGTATTTT. This codes for CASSLMAGGRDTQYF.

The V call is TRBV20-1, the J call TRBJ2-3; D tentatively fits TRBD1 or TRBD2 (6 bases each). Germline V lookup: CDR1 DFQATT, CDR2 SNEGSKA (reference sequence). V was clipped by 3 bases and J by 2 bases, with 21 bases between them. This CDR3 contains 17 residues. The CDR3 protein is CSARGYGGSTTTDTQYF. The CDR3 bases are TGCAGTGCTAGGGGGTACGGGGGCTCCACCACCACAGATACGCAGTATTTT.

V is TRBV9 and J is TRBJ1-1; D may be TRBD1 (5 bases). The CDR3 covers 14 residues. With 4 bases removed from V and 5 bases from J, the gap between germline ends came to 15 bases. Germline V gene data show CDR1 as SGDLS and CDR2 as YYNGEE. The CDR3 loop is CASSPRTWETEAFF. In DNA form, the CDR3 reads TGTGCCAGCAGCCCACGGACATGGGAGACTGAAGCTTTCTTT.

This rearrangement joins TRBV2 to TRBJ1-4; no reliable D call. The CDR3 totals 16 residues. CDR1 SNHLY and CDR2 FYNNEI come from the germline V gene. The V and J ends lost 7 bases and 0 bases respectively, with 15 bases between them. CDR3 coding DNA: TGTGCCAGCACTCGCAGTAGACAAGCAACTAATGAAAAACTGTTTTTT. Translating it yields CASTRSRQATNEKLFF.

V is TRBV12-3 or TRBV12-4 and J is TRBJ1-1; D unclear. The V end lost 6 bases, the J end lost 7 bases, and 18 bases lay between the germline ends. This CDR3 comprises 14 residues. The CDR3 nucleotides read TGTGCCAGCAGCAGTTATCGGGGAAGGCTTGAAGCTTTCTTT. The encoded protein is CASSSYRGRLEAFF.

The sample holds a few counts of this clonotype. This rearrangement joins TRBV27 to TRBJ2-1, with D perhaps given as TRBD1 or TRBD2 (5 bases each). In germline, CDR1 is MNHEY, CDR2 SMNVEV (reference sequence). V lost 7 bases and J 5 bases, leaving 18 bases between the germline ends. This CDR3 contains 15 residues. Here the CDR3 reads CASTRGAPLDNEQFF. The CDR3 nucleotides read TGTGCCAGCACCCGGGGCGCCCCTTTGGACAATGAGCAGTTCTTC.

The sample holds one count of this clonotype. V usage is TRBV6-2 or TRBV6-3 and J usage is TRBJ2-4; no definite D call. This CDR3 region has 13 residues. V shed 5 bases and J shed 13 bases, with 18 bases lying between them. Per the germline V gene, CDR1 is MNHEY and CDR2 is SVGEGT. For the CDR3, the DNA is TGTGCCAGCAGTCCGACGGCTCAAACTGAGCAGTACTTC. Amino acids: CASSPTAQTEQYF.

This clonotype has just a few counts. The chain couples TRBV21-1 to TRBJ2-5; TRBD1, the table's D call, was not compared with the DNA. TRBV21-1 is reported as a pseudogene. This CDR3 spans 15 amino acids. CDR3 protein: CASSIQGGFQETQYF. The CDR3 DNA reads TGTGCCAGCAGCATACAAGGGGGATTTCAAGAGACCCAGTACTTC.

There are a few counts of this clonotype. The chain links TRBV4-3 to TRBJ2-1; D is perhaps TRBD1 or TRBD2 (7 bases each). This CDR3 is built from 17 residues. Germline V gene data show CDR1 as LGHNA and CDR2 as YSLEER. Deletions cut 3 bases from V and 0 bases from J, with 15 bases between. The CDR3 region has the DNA TGCGCCAGCAGCCAGTTTCAGGGGGGGAGCTCCTACAATGAGCAGTTCTTC. This translates into CASSQFQGGSSYNEQFF.